This T cell receptor beta chain was documented in a study of STAT5B mutations in CD4+ large granular lymphocyte leukemia. Assay used: immunoSEQ multiplex PCR; TCRdb lists only in-frame clones, some missing. The profile shows 7,500 to 10,000 clones, around 83% of them singletons. Study-wide results and limits: Main leukemic clonotypes were patient-specific, but approximately 25% appeared at low frequency elsewhere.

Germline values: CDR1 MNHEY, CDR2 SMNVEV (reference sequence). CDR3 length: 17 amino acids. V lost 3 bases to trimming and J lost 5 bases; unmatched junction nucleotides: 15. Only one count was recorded for this clone. What it recognizes is unknown. Depending on availability, patient cells were bead-separated fractions or unselected PBMC. V and J are TRBV27 and TRBJ1-1, with TRBD1 matching over 7 bases. The material sequenced was PBMCs. The receptor was isolated from a man in his fifties or sixties with CD4+ T-cell large granular lymphocyte leukemia. CDR3 in DNA: TGTGCCAGCAGTTTTTACTCGGGACAGCATGGGCTAACTGAAGCTTTCTTT. This codes for CASSFYSGQHGLTEAFF.